The clone carrying this T cell receptor (beta chain) was detected only a few times. This sample is drawn from a study of blood T cell repertoires in COVID-19. Overall study context: PBMCs, B-cell-depleted T cells, or T cells provided the cDNA or gDNA that made up the material.

TCRdb's table, derived via immunoSEQ multiplex PCR, lists solely in-frame clones and lacks some. The data hold about 240,000 clones, with more than 75% observed a single time. This receptor was identified in a woman in her thirties or forties with acute COVID-19. Sequenced sample: PBMCs or T cells enriched from blood (not recorded which).

In nucleotides, the CDR3 is TGTGCCAGCAGCTCAACCGGGACAGGGGGGACCGGGGAGCTGTTTTTT. Its protein product is CASSSTGTGGTGELFF. J is TRBJ2-2 and V is TRBV7-3; 11 positions match TRBD1. The CDR3 is 16 amino acids. The germline V gene has CDR1 SGHTA and CDR2 FQGTGA. V was clipped by 4 bases and J by 5 bases; unmatched bases: 6. Full variable domain (missing parts from reference TRBV7-3 and TRBJ2-2): GAGVSQTPSNKVTEKGKYVELRCDPISGHTALYWYRQSLGQGPEFLIYFQGTGAADDSGLPNDRFFAVRPEGSVSTLKIQRTERGDSAVYLCASSSTGTGGTGELFFGEGSRLTVL.